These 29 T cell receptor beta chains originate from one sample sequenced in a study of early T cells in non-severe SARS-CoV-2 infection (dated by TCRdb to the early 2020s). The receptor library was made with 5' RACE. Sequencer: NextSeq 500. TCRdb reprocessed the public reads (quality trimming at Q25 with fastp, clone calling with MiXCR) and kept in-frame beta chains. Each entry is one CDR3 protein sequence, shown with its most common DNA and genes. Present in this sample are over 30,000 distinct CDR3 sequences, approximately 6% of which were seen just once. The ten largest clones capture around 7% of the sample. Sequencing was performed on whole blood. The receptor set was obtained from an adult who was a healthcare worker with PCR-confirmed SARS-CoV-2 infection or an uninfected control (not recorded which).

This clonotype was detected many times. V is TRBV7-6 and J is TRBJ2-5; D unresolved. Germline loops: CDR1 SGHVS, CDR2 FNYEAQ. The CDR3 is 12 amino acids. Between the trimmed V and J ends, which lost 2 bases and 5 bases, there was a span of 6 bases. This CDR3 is CASSLNRETQYF. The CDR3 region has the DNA TGTGCCAGCAGCTTAAATCGGGAGACCCAGTACTTC.

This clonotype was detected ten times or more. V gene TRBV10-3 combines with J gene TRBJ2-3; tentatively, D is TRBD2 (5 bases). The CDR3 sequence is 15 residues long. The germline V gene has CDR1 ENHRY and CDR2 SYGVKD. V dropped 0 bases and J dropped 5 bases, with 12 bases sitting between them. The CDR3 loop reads CAISESGQRGDTQYF. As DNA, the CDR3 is TGTGCCATCAGTGAGTCGGGTCAACGGGGAGATACGCAGTATTTT.

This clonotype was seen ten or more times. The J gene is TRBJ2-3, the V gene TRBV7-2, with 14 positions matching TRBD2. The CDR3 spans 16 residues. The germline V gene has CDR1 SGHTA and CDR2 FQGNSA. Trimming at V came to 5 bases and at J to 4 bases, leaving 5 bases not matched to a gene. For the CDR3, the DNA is TGTGCCAGCAGCATCGCGGGACTAGCGGGGGCAGATACGCAGTATTTT. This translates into CASSIAGLAGADTQYF.

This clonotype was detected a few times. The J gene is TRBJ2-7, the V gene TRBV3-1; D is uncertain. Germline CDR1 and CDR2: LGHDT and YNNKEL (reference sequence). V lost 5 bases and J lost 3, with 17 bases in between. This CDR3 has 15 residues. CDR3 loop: CASSNPQATRYEQYF. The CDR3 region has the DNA TGTGCCAGCAGCAACCCCCAGGCCACCCGCTACGAGCAGTACTTC.

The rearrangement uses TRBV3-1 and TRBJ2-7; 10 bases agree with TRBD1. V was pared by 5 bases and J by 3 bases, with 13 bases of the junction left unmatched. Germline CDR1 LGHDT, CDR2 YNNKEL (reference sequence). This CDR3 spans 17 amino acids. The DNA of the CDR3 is TGTGCCAGCAGCAACCTTAGGGACAGGGGAAGGGACTACGAGCAGTACTTC. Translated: CASSNLRDRGRDYEQYF.

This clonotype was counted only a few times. The CDR3 coding sequence is TGTGCCAGCAGCTTCTGGGACAGGGGGACCGGGGAGCTGTTTTTT. The encoded protein is CASSFWDRGTGELFF. This chain joins TRBV7-9 and TRBJ2-2; TRBD1 matches at 11 bases. Per germline, CDR1 SEHNR and CDR2 FQNEAQ (reference sequence). The V segment lost 3 bases and the J segment 5 bases; nucleotides outside the gene matches: 2. This CDR3 contains 15 residues.

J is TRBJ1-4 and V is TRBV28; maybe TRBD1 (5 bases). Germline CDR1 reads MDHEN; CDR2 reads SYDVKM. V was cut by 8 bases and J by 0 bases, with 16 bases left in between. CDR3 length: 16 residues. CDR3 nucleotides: TGTGCCAGCGGGGGACGGATTCTTGCAACTAATGAAAAACTGTTTTTT. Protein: CASGGRILATNEKLFF.

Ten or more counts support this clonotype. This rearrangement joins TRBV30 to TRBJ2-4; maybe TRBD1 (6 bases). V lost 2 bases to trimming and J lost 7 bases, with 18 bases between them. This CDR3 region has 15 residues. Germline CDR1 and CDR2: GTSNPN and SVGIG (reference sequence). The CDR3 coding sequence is TGTGCCTGGAGTTCCCCCTCCGGAGACAGGAACATTCAGTACTTC. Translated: CAWSSPSGDRNIQYF. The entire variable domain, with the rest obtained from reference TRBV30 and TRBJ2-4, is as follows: SQTIHQWPATLVQPVGSPLSLECTVEGTSNPNLYWYRQAAGRGLQLLFYSVGIGQISSEVPQNLSASRPQDRQFILSSKKLLLSDSGFYLCAWSSPSGDRNIQYFGAGTRLSVL.

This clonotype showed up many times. The CDR3 coding sequence is TGTGCCAGCAGCGCCCGACAGGACAATGAGCAGTTCTTC. Residues: CASSARQDNEQFF. This chain joins TRBV6-1 and TRBJ2-1; maybe TRBD1 (6 bases). The CDR3 is 13 amino acids. The V end was cut by 6 bases, the J end by 5 bases, with 11 bases between. The germline gives CDR1 MNHNS, CDR2 SASEGT.

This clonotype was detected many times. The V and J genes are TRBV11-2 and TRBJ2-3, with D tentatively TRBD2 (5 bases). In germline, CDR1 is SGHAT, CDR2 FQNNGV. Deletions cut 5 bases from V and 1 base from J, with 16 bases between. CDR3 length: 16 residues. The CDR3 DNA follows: TGTGCCAGCAGCGGGCGTAGTCGGGGAGGCACAGATACGCAGTATTTT. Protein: CASSGRSRGGTDTQYF.

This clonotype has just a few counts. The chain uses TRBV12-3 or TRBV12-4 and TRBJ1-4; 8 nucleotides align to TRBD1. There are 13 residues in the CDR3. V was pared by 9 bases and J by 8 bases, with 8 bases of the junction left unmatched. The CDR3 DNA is TGTGCCAGTGCAGGGGGCAAGCGGGAAAAACTGTTTTTT. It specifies CASAGGKREKLFF.

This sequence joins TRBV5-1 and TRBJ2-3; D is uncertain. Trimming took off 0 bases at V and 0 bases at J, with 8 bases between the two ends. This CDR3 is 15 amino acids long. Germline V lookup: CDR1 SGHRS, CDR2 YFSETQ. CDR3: CASSLAGASTDTQYF. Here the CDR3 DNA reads TGCGCCAGCAGCTTGGCTGGAGCTAGCACAGATACGCAGTATTTT.

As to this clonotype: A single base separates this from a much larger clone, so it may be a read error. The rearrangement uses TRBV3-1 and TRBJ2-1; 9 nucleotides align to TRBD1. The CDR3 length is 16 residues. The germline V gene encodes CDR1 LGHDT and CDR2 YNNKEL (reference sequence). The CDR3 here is CASSPTQGAIYIEQFF. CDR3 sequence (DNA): TGTGCCAGCAGCCCCACACAGGGGGCTATCTACATTGAGCAGTTCTTC.

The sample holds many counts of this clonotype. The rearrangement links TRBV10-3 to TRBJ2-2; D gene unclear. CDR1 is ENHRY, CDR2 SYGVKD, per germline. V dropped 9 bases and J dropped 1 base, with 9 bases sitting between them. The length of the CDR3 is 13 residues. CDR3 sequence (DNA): TGTGCCATTTCAAGGGAGAACACCGGGGAGCTGTTTTTT. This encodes CAISRENTGELFF.

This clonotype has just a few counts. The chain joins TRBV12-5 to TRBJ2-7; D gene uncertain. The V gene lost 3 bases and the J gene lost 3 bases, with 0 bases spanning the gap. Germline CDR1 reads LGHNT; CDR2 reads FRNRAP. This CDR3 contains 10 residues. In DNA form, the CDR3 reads TGTGCTAGTGGTTTCTACGAGCAGTACTTC. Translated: CASGFYEQYF.

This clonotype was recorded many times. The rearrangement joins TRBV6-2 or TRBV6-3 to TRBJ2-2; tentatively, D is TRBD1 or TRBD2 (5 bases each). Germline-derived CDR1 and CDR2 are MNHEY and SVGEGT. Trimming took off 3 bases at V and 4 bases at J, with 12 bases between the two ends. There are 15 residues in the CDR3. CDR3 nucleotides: TGTGCCAGCAGTTATGGGGACCCCTTCACCGGGGAGCTGTTTTTT. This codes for CASSYGDPFTGELFF.

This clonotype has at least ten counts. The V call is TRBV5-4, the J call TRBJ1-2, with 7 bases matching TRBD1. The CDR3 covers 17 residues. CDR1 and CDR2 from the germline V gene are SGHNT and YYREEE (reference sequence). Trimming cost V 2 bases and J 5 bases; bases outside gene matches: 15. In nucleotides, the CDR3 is TGTGCCAGCAGCTTACCGGACAGGCCAGGTCCCTTTTATGGCTACACCTTC. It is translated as CASSLPDRPGPFYGYTF.

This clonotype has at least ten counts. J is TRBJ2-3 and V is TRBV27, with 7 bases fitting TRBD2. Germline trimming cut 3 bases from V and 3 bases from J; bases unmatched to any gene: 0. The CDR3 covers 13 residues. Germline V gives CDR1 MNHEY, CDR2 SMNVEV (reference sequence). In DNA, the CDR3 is TGTGCCAGCAGTTTCGGGGGGACAGATACGCAGTATTTT. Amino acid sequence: CASSFGGTDTQYF.

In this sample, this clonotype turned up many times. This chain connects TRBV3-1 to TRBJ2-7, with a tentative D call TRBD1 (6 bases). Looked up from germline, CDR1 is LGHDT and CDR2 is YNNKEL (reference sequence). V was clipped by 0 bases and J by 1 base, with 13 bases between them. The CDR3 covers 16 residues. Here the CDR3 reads CASSQEPRGSSYEQYF. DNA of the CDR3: TGTGCCAGCAGCCAAGAACCCAGGGGCAGTTCCTACGAGCAGTACTTC.

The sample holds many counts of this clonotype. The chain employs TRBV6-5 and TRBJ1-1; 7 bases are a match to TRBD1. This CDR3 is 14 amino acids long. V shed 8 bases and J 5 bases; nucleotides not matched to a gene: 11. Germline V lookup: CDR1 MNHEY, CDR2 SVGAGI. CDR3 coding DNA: TGTGCCAGCCGACTCTGGCAGGGGGAGACTGAAGCTTTCTTT. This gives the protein CASRLWQGETEAFF.

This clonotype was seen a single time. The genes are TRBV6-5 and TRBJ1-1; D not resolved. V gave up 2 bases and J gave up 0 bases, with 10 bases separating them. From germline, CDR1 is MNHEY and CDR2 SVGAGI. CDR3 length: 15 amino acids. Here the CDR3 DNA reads TGTGCCAGCAGTTACAGGGAGGTTTTGAACACTGAAGCTTTCTTT. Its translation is CASSYREVLNTEAFF.

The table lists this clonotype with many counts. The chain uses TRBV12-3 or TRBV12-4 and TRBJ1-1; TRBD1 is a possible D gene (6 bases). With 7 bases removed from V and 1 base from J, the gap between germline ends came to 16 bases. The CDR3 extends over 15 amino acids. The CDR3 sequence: CASIAAGTKNTEAFF. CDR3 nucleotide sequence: TGTGCCAGCATAGCAGCCGGGACAAAGAACACTGAAGCTTTCTTT.

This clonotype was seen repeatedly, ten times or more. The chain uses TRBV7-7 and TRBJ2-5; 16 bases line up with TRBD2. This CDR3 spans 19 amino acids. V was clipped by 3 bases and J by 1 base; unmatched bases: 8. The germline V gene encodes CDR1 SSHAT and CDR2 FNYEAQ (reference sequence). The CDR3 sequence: CASSLGLAGGPGVQETQYF. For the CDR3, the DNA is TGTGCCAGCAGCTTGGGACTAGCGGGGGGGCCAGGAGTCCAAGAGACCCAGTACTTC.

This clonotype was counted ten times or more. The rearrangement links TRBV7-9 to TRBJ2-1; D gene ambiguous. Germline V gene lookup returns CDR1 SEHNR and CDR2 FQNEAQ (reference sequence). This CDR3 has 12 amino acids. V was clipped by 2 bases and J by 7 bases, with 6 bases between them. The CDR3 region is CASSLTSNEQFF. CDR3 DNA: TGTGCCAGCAGCTTAACCAGTAATGAGCAGTTCTTC. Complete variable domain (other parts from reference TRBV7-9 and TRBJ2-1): DTGVSQNPRHKITKRGQNVTFRCDPISEHNRLYWYRQTLGQGPEFLTYFQNEAQLEKSRLLSDRFSAERPKGSFSTLEIQRTEQGDSAMYLCASSLTSNEQFFGPGTRLTVL.

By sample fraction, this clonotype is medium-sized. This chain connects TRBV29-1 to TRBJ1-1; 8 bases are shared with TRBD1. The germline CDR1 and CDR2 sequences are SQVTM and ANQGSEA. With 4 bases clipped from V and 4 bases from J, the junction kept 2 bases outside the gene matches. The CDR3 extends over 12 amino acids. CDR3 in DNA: TGCAGCGTTGCAACAGGGGGCACTGAAGCTTTCTTT. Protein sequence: CSVATGGTEAFF.

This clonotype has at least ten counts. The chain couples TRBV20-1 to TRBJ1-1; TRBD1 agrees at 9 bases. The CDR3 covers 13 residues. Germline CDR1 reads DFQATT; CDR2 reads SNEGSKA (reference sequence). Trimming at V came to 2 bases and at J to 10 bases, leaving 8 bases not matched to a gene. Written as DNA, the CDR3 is TGCAGTGCTAGACCGGACAGGGGAGAGGGAGCTTTCTTT. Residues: CSARPDRGEGAFF.

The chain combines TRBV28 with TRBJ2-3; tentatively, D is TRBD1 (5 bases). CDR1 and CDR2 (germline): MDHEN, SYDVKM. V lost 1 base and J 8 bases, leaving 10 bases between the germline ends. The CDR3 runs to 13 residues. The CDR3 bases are TGTGCCAGCAGTTTATCAGGGATGGGTACGCAGTATTTT. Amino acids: CASSLSGMGTQYF.

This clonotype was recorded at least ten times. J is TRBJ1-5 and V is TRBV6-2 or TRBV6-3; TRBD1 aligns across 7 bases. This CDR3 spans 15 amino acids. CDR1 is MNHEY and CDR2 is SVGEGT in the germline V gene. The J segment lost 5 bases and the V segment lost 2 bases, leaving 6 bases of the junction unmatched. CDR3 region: CASSYTGRGHQPQHF. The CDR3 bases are TGTGCCAGCAGTTACACCGGGAGGGGGCATCAGCCCCAGCATTTT.

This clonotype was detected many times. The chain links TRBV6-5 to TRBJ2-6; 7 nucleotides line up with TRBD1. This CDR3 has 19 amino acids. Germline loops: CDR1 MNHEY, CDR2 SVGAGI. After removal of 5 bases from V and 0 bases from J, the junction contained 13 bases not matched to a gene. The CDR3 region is CASSPLGEGALSGANVLTF. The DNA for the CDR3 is TGTGCCAGCAGTCCTTTGGGTGAGGGGGCCCTCTCTGGGGCCAACGTCCTGACTTTC.